Shown below are 2 T cell receptor beta chains from a single sample sequenced in a study of Ad26.COV2.S vaccination and SARS-CoV-2 variants. Clones were read by immunoSEQ multiplex PCR, and TCRdb kept only the in-frame ones, dropping some. The sample lists hundreds of thousands of clones, about 87% occurring once. The treatment here: around 19 received Ad26.COV2.S at low or high dose, single or two shots; about 5 received placebo; per-sample allocation not given. Each sample was drawn 63 days after the first injection (of vaccine or placebo). The source material was peripheral blood, sampled in a trial of Ad26.COV2.S vaccine versus placebo. These receptors were obtained from a person aged 18 to 59 who received the Ad26.COV2.S COVID-19 vaccine or a placebo.

A remark on this clone: Other DNA sequences of this sample code for an identical CDR3. This chain joins TRBV7-6 and TRBJ1-5; D gene ambiguous. Trimming removed 0 bases from V and 1 base from J, with 4 bases in between. Germline V CDR1 and CDR2: SGHVS, FNYEAQ. The length of the CDR3 is 14 residues. This CDR3 reads CASSLAGSNQPQHF. CDR3 in DNA: TGTGCCAGCAGCTTAGCGGGCAGCAATCAGCCCCAGCATTTT.

The chain is built from TRBV24-1 and TRBJ1-5, with 8 bases fitting TRBD1. V shed 0 bases and J 1 base; nucleotides not matched to a gene: 1. This CDR3 is built from 16 residues. The V gene's germline CDR1 is KGHDR and CDR2 SFDVKD. The CDR3 is CATSDLQGASNQPQHF. CDR3 in DNA: TGTGCCACCAGTGATTTGCAGGGGGCGAGCAATCAGCCCCAGCATTTT.